This T cell receptor (beta chain) comes out of a study of blood T cells in healthy people across ages. The CDR3 consists of 14 residues. CDR1 and CDR2 from the germline V gene are SQVTM and ANQGSEA. Those donating, healthy Caucasian individuals from Russia, were aged about 6 to 90. Sample-barcoded 5' priming and a J-beta primer mix drove a second PCR of 7 to 11 cycles. Tagging of each cDNA molecule was performed by a template-switch adaptor with 12 random nucleotides. TCRdb reprocessed the 5' RACE reads with MiXCR, giving one entry per CDR3 protein. This sample has some 640,000 distinct CDR3 sequences, with around 48% found just once.

This clonotype was obtained from a woman aged 55-69 years in good health. This rearrangement joins TRBV29-1 to TRBJ2-5; 11 nucleotides align to TRBD1. The J call may not be correct, given that the DNA end is closer to TRBJ2-7. Source material: blood. DNA for the CDR3: TGCAGCGTTATCGGGACAGGGGGTTACTACGAGCAGTACTTC. This encodes CSVIGTGGYYEQYF.